This note documents a single TCR beta chain sequence. This entry comes from a study of cytomegalovirus exposure and HLA in healthy donors. This CDR3 is built from 16 residues. It was with 60 Vbeta and 13 Jbeta primers that the PCR ran. The assay was immunoSEQ multiplex PCR, and TCRdb's table has in-frame clones only and misses some. The table records about 120,000 clones, 55% to 65% of them present only once. The receptor comes from a woman younger than 45 in good health and CMV-seronegative. The chain is built from TRBV21-1 and TRBJ1-1; the table's TRBD1 call for D was not verified on the DNA. TRBV21-1 is labeled a pseudogene. Specimen: PBMCs. As DNA, the CDR3 is TGTGCCAGCAGCAAACCCCTCCAGGCAGGGAACACTGAAGCTTTCTTT. Its translation is CASSKPLQAGNTEAFF.